The next 15 T cell receptor beta chains were all read from a single sample in a study of vaccination and CD4 T cells after COVID-19. These TCRs are of unknown antigen specificity. The time point denotes: late sampling 161 to 241 days after vaccination in a few convalescent patients. Treatment given: approximately 9-day PBMC culture with coronavirus spike peptide pools or control peptides (ViraFEST assay). Sequencing of the DNA from cultured CD4+ T cells was carried out with the Oncomine TCR Beta short-read assay. TCRdb recomputed calls from the PCR reads with MiXCR, one row per CDR3 protein. In the table there are 25,000 to 30,000 distinct CDR3 sequences, around 41% of which are singletons. The sequencing used CD4+ T cells from blood, cultured in vitro, collected about 7 months after SARS-CoV-2 vaccination. These receptors all come from a human donor who had recovered from COVID-19.

V usage is TRBV15 and J usage is TRBJ2-4; 7 bases agree with TRBD1. This CDR3 has 17 residues. V was clipped by 1 base and J by 1 base; unmatched bases: 7. From germline, CDR1 is LNHNV and CDR2 YYDKDF (reference sequence). CDR3 residues: CATSRGQGLGAKNIQYF. CDR3 coding DNA: TGTGCCACCAGCAGAGGACAGGGATTAGGGGCCAAAAACATTCAGTACTTC.

The CDR3 DNA sequence: TGTGCCAGCAGCTTATCCCGAGACGGCAATCAGCCCCAGCATTTT. It specifies CASSLSRDGNQPQHF. The V and J genes are TRBV7-2 and TRBJ1-5; D not resolved. The V end was cut by 2 bases, the J end by 2 bases, with 10 bases between. The CDR3 covers 15 residues. The germline V gene has CDR1 SGHTA and CDR2 FQGNSA.

The V gene is TRBV19, the J gene TRBJ2-5; D not resolved. CDR1 is LNHDA and CDR2 is SQIVND in the germline V gene (reference sequence). The CDR3 is 13 amino acids. V lost 3 bases to trimming and J lost 2 bases, with 7 bases between them. In DNA form, the CDR3 reads TGTGCCAGTAGTATGGAAAAACAAGAGACCCAGTACTTC. The encoded protein is CASSMEKQETQYF.

The table lists this clonotype with a few counts. The chain couples TRBV20-1 to TRBJ1-6; D unresolved. Germline V CDR1 and CDR2: DFQATT, SNEGSKA (reference sequence). The CDR3 is made up of 15 amino acids. Deletions cut 8 bases from V and 3 bases from J, with 17 bases between. Here the CDR3 DNA reads TGCAGTTGCCTTGAGGGTATCGGCTATAATTCACCCCTCCACTTT. This gives the protein CSCLEGIGYNSPLHF.

V is TRBV7-9 and J is TRBJ2-1; TRBD1 agrees at 7 bases. In germline, CDR1 is SEHNR, CDR2 FQNEAQ (reference sequence). After removal of 8 bases from V and 1 base from J, the junction contained 8 bases not matched to a gene. The CDR3 spans 15 residues. Here the CDR3 DNA reads TGTGCCAGCGCCCGCCGGGACAGATCCTACAATGAGCAGTTCTTC. Amino acids: CASARRDRSYNEQFF.

The V and J genes are TRBV6-2 or TRBV6-3 and TRBJ2-1; a possible D gene is TRBD1 (6 bases). The CDR3 length is 14 residues. Per germline, CDR1 MNHEY and CDR2 SVGEGT. The ends were cut back, 0 bases at V and 5 bases at J, with 8 bases in the middle. The CDR3 loop is CASSYSDSNNEQFF. For the CDR3, the DNA is TGTGCCAGCAGTTACTCGGACAGTAACAATGAGCAGTTCTTC.

This chain connects TRBV10-3 to TRBJ2-7, with 8 bases identical to TRBD1. Losses at the gene ends were 8 bases for V and 3 bases for J; bases not matched to a gene: 6. There are 13 residues in the CDR3. Germline CDR1 ENHRY, CDR2 SYGVKD. Written as DNA, the CDR3 is TGTGCCATCGCCCGGGGACAGGACTACGAGCAGTACTTC. It translates to CAIARGQDYEQYF.

V and J are TRBV19 and TRBJ2-5; D is ambiguous. Looked up from germline, CDR1 is LNHDA and CDR2 is SQIVND (reference sequence). This CDR3 has 14 residues. Deletions cut 3 bases from V and 5 bases from J, with 13 bases between. In DNA form, the CDR3 reads TGTGCCAGTAGTATTGGGTCTTTGGGGGAGACCCAGTACTTC. It specifies CASSIGSLGETQYF.

This clonotype was seen a single time. The chain employs TRBV7-3 and TRBJ2-1; D might be TRBD2 (6 bases). In germline, CDR1 is SGHTA, CDR2 FQGTGA. The ends were cut back, 5 bases at V and 3 bases at J, with 17 bases in the middle. The CDR3 length is 16 residues. The CDR3: CASSLRGEGLYNEQFF. CDR3 in DNA: TGTGCCAGCAGCCTCCGCGGGGAAGGCCTCTACAATGAGCAGTTCTTC.

This clonotype was recorded a few times. The chain employs TRBV11-3 and TRBJ2-1; TRBD2 aligns across 9 bases. There are 15 residues in the CDR3. Trimming cost V 5 bases and J 8 bases; bases outside gene matches: 10. The V gene's germline CDR1 is SGHNT and CDR2 YENEEA. This CDR3 reads CASSRGGAGGDEQFF. In DNA form, the CDR3 reads TGTGCCAGCAGCAGGGGAGGGGCGGGAGGGGATGAGCAGTTCTTC.

This chain connects TRBV6-1 to TRBJ2-1; 7 bases align to TRBD1. J gave up 2 bases and V 6 bases, and 7 bases lay outside the gene matches. Germline CDR1 MNHNS, CDR2 SASEGT. This CDR3 spans 15 amino acids. The CDR3 protein is CASRPSGTAYNEQFF. The CDR3 region has the DNA TGTGCCAGCAGGCCTTCCGGGACAGCCTACAATGAGCAGTTCTTC.

The chain has TRBV20-1 and TRBJ1-6; D is unclear. Trimming took 5 bases from V and 1 from J, leaving 3 bases between them. This CDR3 has 12 residues. The V gene's germline CDR1 is DFQATT and CDR2 SNEGSKA (reference sequence). CDR3 region: CSARSYNSPLHF. CDR3 coding DNA: TGCAGTGCTCGGTCCTATAATTCACCCCTCCACTTT.

The gene calls are TRBV9 and TRBJ2-1; D is undetermined. V was clipped by 3 bases and J by 1 base, with 8 bases between them. The germline V gene encodes CDR1 SGDLS and CDR2 YYNGEE. The CDR3 totals 14 residues. CDR3 coding DNA: TGTGCCAGCAGCGCGGTAGGTTCCTACAATGAGCAGTTCTTC. Its translation: CASSAVGSYNEQFF.

The genes are TRBV11-3 and TRBJ2-5, with D uncertain. This CDR3 has 15 residues. Trimming removed 0 bases from V and 5 bases from J, with 13 bases in between. Germline values: CDR1 SGHNT, CDR2 YENEEA. In DNA form, the CDR3 reads TGTGCCAGCAGCTTAGATCATTTCGATCGGGAGACCCAGTACTTC. It yields the protein CASSLDHFDRETQYF.

J is TRBJ1-1 and V is TRBV2; D unresolved. The CDR3 contains 11 residues. Per the germline V gene, CDR1 is SNHLY and CDR2 is FYNNEI. V lost 6 bases, J lost 11 bases, and 13 bases lay in between. CDR3 sequence: CASRSKGLAFF. The CDR3 DNA reads as TGTGCCAGCAGGAGTAAGGGTCTGGCTTTCTTT.